Listed below are T cell receptor beta chains from one sample, sequenced in a study of blood T cell repertoires in COVID-19. The data were produced by immunoSEQ multiplex PCR, yet TCRdb's version contains in-frame clones alone and is incomplete. The sample carries about 76,000 clones, around 84% recorded once. Input material: peripheral blood. Source of these receptors: a man in his sixties with COVID-19, enrolled during active disease. CDR3s include the opening cysteine and the closing phenylalanine or tryptophan. The order of the fields is J gene, V gene, clone size, D gene, CDR3 protein, CDR3 DNA. D genes are given only for firm matches. Clone size is stated in some rows and not others, as once, few, many or a class when expanded.

J: TRBJ1-6
V: TRBV19
size: -
D: TRBD1
CDR3: CASSISGQGNSPLHF
DNA: TGTGCCAGTAGTATTTCGGGACAGGGGAATTCACCCCTCCACTTT

J: TRBJ2-7
V: TRBV2
size: -
D: TRBD2
CDR3: CAGNLGRGAYEQYF
DNA: TGTGCCGGCAACTTGGGGCGGGGGGCTTACGAGCAGTACTTC

J: TRBJ1-5
V: TRBV10-2
size: -
D: -
CDR3: CASSEYSQPQHF
DNA: TGCGCCAGCAGTGAATACAGTCAGCCCCAGCATTTT

J: TRBJ2-7
V: TRBV6-5
size: -
D: -
CDR3: CASSYSKQGYEQYF
DNA: TGTGCCAGCAGTTACTCCAAACAGGGCTACGAGCAGTACTTC

J: TRBJ1-3
V: TRBV5-5
size: -
D: TRBD1
CDR3: CASSLGTASGNTIYF
DNA: TGTGCCAGCAGCCTAGGGACAGCGTCTGGAAACACCATATATTTT

J: TRBJ2-5
V: TRBV30
size: -
D: TRBD1
CDR3: CAWTPRTGPQETQYF
DNA: TGTGCCTGGACCCCTCGGACAGGGCCCCAAGAGACCCAGTACTTC

J: TRBJ2-3
V: TRBV3-1/TRBV3-2
size: -
D: -
CDR3: CASSLRGADTQYF
DNA: TGTGCCAGCAGCCTCAGGGGGGCCGATACGCAGTATTTT

J: TRBJ2-5
V: TRBV2
size: once
D: TRBD1
CDR3: CASRIGTGDIGETQYF
DNA: TGTGCCAGCAGGATAGGGACAGGCGATATTGGGGAGACCCAGTACTTC

J: TRBJ1-2
V: TRBV7-2
size: once
D: -
CDR3: CASSPQTVYFYGYTF
DNA: TGTGCCAGCAGCCCACAGACAGTTTACTTCTATGGCTACACCTTC

J: TRBJ2-1
V: TRBV6-4
size: -
D: TRBD2
CDR3: CASSFLRGGLNNEQFF
DNA: TGTGCCAGCAGTTTTCTGCGGGGGGGCCTTAACAATGAGCAGTTCTTC

J: TRBJ2-5
V: TRBV27
size: -
D: -
CDR3: CASSPNTAVGQETQYF
DNA: TGTGCCAGCAGCCCCAATACAGCGGTCGGCCAAGAGACCCAGTACTTC

J: TRBJ1-5
V: TRBV2
size: -
D: -
CDR3: CASSTLTGSNQPQHF
DNA: TGTGCCAGCAGTACTCTTACAGGGTCCAATCAGCCCCAGCATTTT